A single sample is the source of the 17 T cell receptor beta chains below, sequenced in a study of blood T cell repertoires in COVID-19. This table comes from immunoSEQ multiplex PCR, and its TCRdb copy is limited to in-frame clones, with some not included. The data contain about 210,000 clones, around four fifths of them singletons. Sequencing input: peripheral blood. All receptors derive from a woman aged 45 to 65 with active or convalescent COVID-19.

V is TRBV2 and J is TRBJ2-2; possibly TRBD1 for D (6 bases). The CDR3 is 15 residues long. V lost 7 bases and J 0 bases, leaving 12 bases between the germline ends. The germline V gene has CDR1 SNHLY and CDR2 FYNNEI. The CDR3 region has the DNA TGTGCCAGCAAGCAAGGGGGATCGAACACCGGGGAGCTGTTTTTT. Its translation is CASKQGGSNTGELFF.

This chain links TRBV2 with TRBJ1-5; D remains ambiguous. The CDR3 loop spans 13 amino acids. Trimming took off 2 bases at V and 5 bases at J, with 7 bases between the two ends. Germline values: CDR1 SNHLY, CDR2 FYNNEI. CDR3 amino acids: CASSEYRDQPQHF. The CDR3 DNA sequence: TGTGCCAGCAGTGAATATCGTGATCAGCCCCAGCATTTT. Variable domain in full (rest from reference TRBV2 and TRBJ1-5): EPEVTQTPSHQVTQMGQEVILRCVPISNHLYFYWYRQILGQKVEFLVSFYNNEISEKSEIFDDQFSVERPDGSNFTLKIRSTKLEDSAMYFCASSEYRDQPQHFGDGTRLSIL.

This clone was recorded once. The chain has TRBV10-3 and TRBJ1-5; possible D gene TRBD1, 5 bases. The CDR3 has 17 residues. In germline, CDR1 is ENHRY, CDR2 SYGVKD. V shed 3 bases and J shed 0 bases, with 15 bases lying between them. For the CDR3, the DNA is TGTGCCATCAGTGATTCGGGAGGGACTTATAGCAATCAGCCCCAGCATTTT. Amino acids: CAISDSGGTYSNQPQHF.

The rearrangement links TRBV5-1 to TRBJ2-5, with D possibly matching TRBD2 (7 bases). Trimming took 4 bases from V and 5 from J, leaving 24 bases between them. Germline CDR1 SGHRS, CDR2 YFSETQ. This CDR3 has 17 residues. The CDR3 loop is CASSRDRTQRGRETQYF. CDR3 nucleotides: TGCGCCAGCAGCAGAGACAGGACCCAGCGGGGTAGGGAGACCCAGTACTTC. Together with reference TRBV5-1 and TRBJ2-5, the CDR3 gives the full variable domain: KAGVTQTPRYLIKTRGQQVTLSCSPISGHRSVSWYQQTPGQGLQFLFEYFSETQRNKGNFPGRFSGRQFSNSRSEMNVSTLELGDSALYLCASSRDRTQRGRETQYFGPGTRLLVL.

The chain recombines TRBV6-2 or TRBV6-3 with TRBJ2-7; 13 bases fit TRBD2. Germline V gene sequence: CDR1 MNHEY, CDR2 SVGEGT. V dropped 2 bases and J dropped 2; count of bases not matched to a gene: 0. The CDR3 is made up of 15 amino acids. CDR3 sequence (DNA): TGTGCCAGCAGTTACGGGACTAGCGGGACCTACGAGCAGTACTTC. It yields the protein CASSYGTSGTYEQYF.

The CDR3 DNA reads as TGCGCCAGCAGCCGGTCCCTTTACGAGCAGTACTTC. Translated: CASSRSLYEQYF. The chain employs TRBV5-1 and TRBJ2-7, with D unresolved. The CDR3 covers 12 residues. The germline gives CDR1 SGHRS, CDR2 YFSETQ. V lost 4 bases and J lost 4, with 9 bases in between.

This chain joins TRBV18 and TRBJ1-3, with D possibly matching TRBD1 (5 bases). V shed 3 bases and J shed 0 bases, with 12 bases lying between them. The CDR3 contains 16 residues. Germline V gives CDR1 KGHSH, CDR2 LQKENI. The CDR3 region is CASSPLQDDSGNTIYF. The CDR3 bases are TGTGCCAGCTCACCGTTACAGGACGACTCTGGAAACACCATATATTTT.

This chain connects TRBV28 to TRBJ2-7; 11 nucleotides line up with TRBD1. The germline CDR1 and CDR2 sequences are MDHEN and SYDVKM. The J segment lost 4 bases and the V segment lost 1 base, leaving 9 bases of the junction unmatched. CDR3 length equals 17 residues. The CDR3 DNA follows: TGTGCCAGCAGTTTATCCCCCTCCGGACAGGGGGCTTACGAGCAGTACGTC. Protein product: CASSLSPSGQGAYEQYV.

In DNA form, the CDR3 reads TGTGCCAGTAGTAGGAGGGATACGCAGTATTTT. It codes for CASSRRDTQYF. The gene calls are TRBV19 and TRBJ2-3, with D perhaps matching TRBD2 (5 bases). V lost 4 bases and J lost 6, with 5 bases in between. This CDR3 is 11 amino acids long. The V gene's germline CDR1 is LNHDA and CDR2 SQIVND (reference sequence). Variable domain in full (rest from reference TRBV19 and TRBJ2-3): DGGITQSPKYLFRKEGQNVTLSCEQNLNHDAMYWYRQDPGQGLRLIYYSQIVNDFQKGDIAEGYSVSREKKESFPLTVTSAQKNPTAFYLCASSRRDTQYFGPGTRLTVL.

This chain connects TRBV29-1 to TRBJ2-3; TRBD2 might be the D (7 bases). Germline loops: CDR1 SQVTM, CDR2 ANQGSEA. CDR3 length: 15 amino acids. Trimming removed 6 bases from V and 4 bases from J, with 20 bases in between. The CDR3 sequence: CSVRSGGWGADTQYF. The CDR3 coding sequence is TGCAGCGTGAGGTCGGGGGGCTGGGGCGCAGATACGCAGTATTTT.

The chain carries TRBV10-2 and TRBJ2-7; 11 bases align to TRBD2. CDR1 is WSHSY and CDR2 is SAAADI in the germline V gene. Trimming at V came to 4 bases and at J to 6 bases, leaving 8 bases not matched to a gene. The CDR3 extends over 15 amino acids. For the CDR3, the DNA is TGCGCCAGCAGTGTTACTAGCGGGAGTAGCAGCGAGCAGTACTTC. Its translation is CASSVTSGSSSEQYF.

The V call is TRBV6-1, the J call TRBJ1-1; unclear D gene. Trimming took off 1 base at V and 7 bases at J, with 13 bases between the two ends. CDR3 length: 14 residues. In germline, CDR1 is MNHNS, CDR2 SASEGT. The CDR3, as DNA: TGTGCCAGCAGTGAAGAAGGAGGTAGCCTTGAAGCTTTCTTT. Protein: CASSEEGGSLEAFF.

This clone showed up just a few times. The chain combines TRBV19 with TRBJ1-2, with 12 nucleotides matching TRBD1. The CDR3 has 14 residues. The germline V gene has CDR1 LNHDA and CDR2 SQIVND (reference sequence). V shed 8 bases and J 5 bases; nucleotides not matched to a gene: 6. The CDR3 region is CASHLGQGAYGYTF. The CDR3 region has the DNA TGTGCCAGTCACTTGGGACAGGGGGCATATGGCTACACCTTC.

This sequence joins TRBV5-5 and TRBJ1-6; tentative D call: TRBD1 (5 bases). The CDR3 extends over 15 amino acids. V was pared by 1 base and J by 7 bases, with 12 bases between. Germline V gene data show CDR1 as SGHKS and CDR2 as YYEKEE (reference sequence). The CDR3 DNA reads TGTGCCAGCAGCTTGTGGTCAGGGCCCAATTCACCCCTCCACTTT. This translates into CASSLWSGPNSPLHF.

This chain uses TRBV28 with TRBJ1-1; 8 positions agree with TRBD1. Germline CDR1 reads MDHEN; CDR2 reads SYDVKM. V lost 6 bases and J lost 0; bases outside the gene matches: 6. The CDR3 is 15 residues long. In DNA form, the CDR3 reads TGTGCCAGCAGGTTACAGGGGGGCATGAACACTGAAGCTTTCTTT. This sequence encodes CASRLQGGMNTEAFF.

The gene calls are TRBV28 and TRBJ1-5; D perhaps matches TRBD1 (5 bases). This CDR3 is built from 14 residues. Trimming removed 6 bases from V and 3 bases from J, with 12 bases in between. Germline V lookup: CDR1 MDHEN, CDR2 SYDVKM. DNA of the CDR3: TGTGCCAGCAGCGGGGGGGATCCCAATCAGCCCCAGCATTTT. It is translated as CASSGGDPNQPQHF.

V gene TRBV5-1 combines with J gene TRBJ1-3, with D perhaps TRBD1 (5 bases). Per germline, CDR1 SGHRS and CDR2 YFSETQ. The CDR3 is 15 residues long. Trimming stripped 4 bases from V and 3 bases from J, with 14 bases between. The CDR3 protein is CASSAAPGDGNTIYF. The CDR3 coding sequence is TGCGCCAGCAGCGCAGCCCCGGGGGATGGAAACACCATATATTTT.